This T cell receptor beta chain is drawn from a study of cytomegalovirus exposure and HLA in healthy donors. Findings and limits, study-wide: Productive rates of about 87% or about 30% were seen for most TCR beta V segments in an earlier analysis. Specificity for CMV antigens was confirmed in vitro for three of the CMV-associated chains. Later on, an analysis tied over 15,000 TCR beta sequences to HLA alleles at 0.05 false discovery rate.

The CDR3 extends over 14 amino acids. CDR1 LNHDA and CDR2 SQIVND come from the germline V gene (reference sequence). Trimming removed 8 bases at V and 1 base at J, with 13 bases between. For this clone: Its antigen is unidentified.

PCR primers comprised 60 Vbeta and 13 Jbeta primers. Method: immunoSEQ multiplex PCR; TCRdb's copy keeps in-frame clones and lacks some. This table holds 110,000 or so clones, around 81% found once. The material sequenced was PBMCs. The receptor's source is a woman under 40 in good health and CMV-seronegative. The chain is built from TRBV19 and TRBJ2-3, with a possible D match to TRBD2 (6 bases). DNA of the CDR3: TGTGCCAGTCGGGACTCCTACCGCACAGATACGCAGTATTTT. Its translation is CASRDSYRTDTQYF.